Given below is one TCR beta chain in context. As the CDR3 is not closed by the conserved phenylalanine or tryptophan, this likely results from a read error. Assay: immunoSEQ multiplex PCR; the TCRdb copy retains only in-frame clones and omits some. The sample includes roughly 2.5 million clones, over 85% of them seen just once. This entry comes from a study of shared clonotypes between healthy human individuals. V gave up 6 bases and J gave up 7 bases; unmatched junction bases: 9. The germline CDR1 and CDR2 sequences are MDHEN and SYDVKM. The length of the CDR3 is 15 residues. The chain carries TRBV28 and TRBJ1-2; TRBD1 matches at 12 bases. Sequenced material: naive CD4+ T cells sorted from blood. Subset described: CD45RA+ positively selected. The source is a man aged 18 to 29 in good health. The CDR3 loop reads CASRPRDRGLAGYTL. CDR3 sequence (DNA): TGTGCCAGCAGACCACGGGACAGGGGGCTTGCTGGCTACACCCTC.